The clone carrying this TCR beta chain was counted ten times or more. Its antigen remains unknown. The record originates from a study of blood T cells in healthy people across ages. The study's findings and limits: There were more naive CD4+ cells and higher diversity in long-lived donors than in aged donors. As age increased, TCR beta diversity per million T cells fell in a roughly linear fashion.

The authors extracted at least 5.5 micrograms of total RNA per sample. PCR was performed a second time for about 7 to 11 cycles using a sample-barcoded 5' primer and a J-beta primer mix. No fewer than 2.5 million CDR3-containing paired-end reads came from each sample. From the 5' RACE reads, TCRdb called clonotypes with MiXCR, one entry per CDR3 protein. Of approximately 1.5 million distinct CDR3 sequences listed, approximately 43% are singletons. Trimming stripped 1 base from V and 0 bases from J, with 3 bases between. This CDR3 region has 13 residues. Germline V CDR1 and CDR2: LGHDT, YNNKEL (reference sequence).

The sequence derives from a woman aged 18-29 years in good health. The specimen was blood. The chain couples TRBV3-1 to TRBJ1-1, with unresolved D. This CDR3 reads CASSQGVNTEAFF. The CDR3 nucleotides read TGTGCCAGCAGCCAAGGTGTGAACACTGAAGCTTTCTTT.